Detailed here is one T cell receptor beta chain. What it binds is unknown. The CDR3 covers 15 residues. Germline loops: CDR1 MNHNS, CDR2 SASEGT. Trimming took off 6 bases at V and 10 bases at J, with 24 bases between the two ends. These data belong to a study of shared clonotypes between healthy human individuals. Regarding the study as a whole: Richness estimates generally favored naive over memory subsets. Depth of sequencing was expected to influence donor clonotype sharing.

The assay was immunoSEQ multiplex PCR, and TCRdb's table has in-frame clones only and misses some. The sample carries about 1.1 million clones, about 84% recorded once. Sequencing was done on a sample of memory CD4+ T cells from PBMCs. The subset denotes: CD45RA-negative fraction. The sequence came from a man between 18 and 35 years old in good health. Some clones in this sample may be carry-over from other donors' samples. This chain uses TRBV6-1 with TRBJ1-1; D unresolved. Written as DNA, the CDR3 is TGTGCCAGCAGGGGTCCACGACGGACCGCCGAGGGAGCTTTCTTT. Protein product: CASRGPRRTAEGAFF.